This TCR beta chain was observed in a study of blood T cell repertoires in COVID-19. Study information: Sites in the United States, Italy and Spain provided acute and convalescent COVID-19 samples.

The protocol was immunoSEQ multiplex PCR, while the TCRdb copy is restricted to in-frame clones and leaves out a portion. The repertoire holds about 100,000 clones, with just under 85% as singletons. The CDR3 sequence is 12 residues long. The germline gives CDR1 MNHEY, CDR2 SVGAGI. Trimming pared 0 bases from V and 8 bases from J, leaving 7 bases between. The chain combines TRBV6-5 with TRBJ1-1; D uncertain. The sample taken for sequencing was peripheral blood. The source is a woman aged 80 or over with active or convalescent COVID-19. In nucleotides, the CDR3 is TGTGCCAGCAGTTACTCGAACAGAGAAGCTTTCTTT. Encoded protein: CASSYSNREAFF.